These 8 T cell receptor beta chains share one sample of origin, sequenced in a study of T cell responses to AZD1222 COVID-19 vaccine. TCRdb keeps only in-frame clones here, not all; method: immunoSEQ multiplex PCR. The sample carries 83,000 or so clones, about 84% recorded once. The material was peripheral blood, obtained on day 0 of AZD1222 vaccination. These receptors originate from an adult in good health.

The rearrangement links TRBV7-8 to TRBJ1-1, with TRBD1 matching 11 bases. With 5 bases clipped from V and 5 bases from J, the junction kept 7 bases outside the gene matches. Germline V gene data show CDR1 as SGHVS and CDR2 as FQNEAQ. The CDR3 contains 15 residues. The CDR3 is CASSPRTGGATEAFF. The CDR3 coding sequence is TGTGCCAGCAGCCCGCGGACAGGGGGCGCAACTGAAGCTTTCTTT. The full variable domain, in which reference TRBV7-8 and TRBJ1-1 provide the parts outside the CDR3, is GAGVSQSPRYKVAKRGQDVALRCDPISGHVSLFWYQQALGQGPEFLTYFQNEAQLDKSGLPSDRFFAERPEGSVSTLKIQRTQQEDSAVYLCASSPRTGGATEAFFGQGTRLTVV.

The chain uses TRBV6-2 or TRBV6-3 and TRBJ2-7; 8 nucleotides agree with TRBD2. After removal of 4 bases from V and 5 bases from J, the junction contained 7 bases not matched to a gene. Germline CDR1 is MNHEY and CDR2 is SVGEGT. The CDR3 is 14 amino acids. The CDR3 here is CASSSPGTSDEQYF. The CDR3 DNA sequence: TGTGCCAGCAGTTCCCCCGGGACTAGTGACGAGCAGTACTTC.

The rearrangement joins TRBV7-2 to TRBJ2-7; weak D call: TRBD1 (6 bases). Per the germline V gene, CDR1 is SGHTA and CDR2 is FQGNSA. V lost 5 bases to trimming and J lost 6 bases, with 17 bases between them. The CDR3 sequence is 14 residues long. CDR3 region: CASSPAYGTPEQYF. The CDR3, as DNA: TGTGCCAGCAGCCCGGCTTACGGGACACCCGAGCAGTACTTC.

V gene TRBV9 combines with J gene TRBJ1-1; D is undetermined. The germline CDR1 and CDR2 sequences are SGDLS and YYNGEE. The CDR3 spans 16 residues. Between the trimmed V and J ends, which lost 1 base and 1 base, there was a span of 14 bases. CDR3 sequence (DNA): TGTGCCAGCAGCGTAAGTCCTCGGGGAGAGAACACTGAAGCTTTCTTT. This gives the protein CASSVSPRGENTEAFF.

The gene calls are TRBV5-1 and TRBJ1-4; 8 bases are shared with TRBD1. J lost 5 bases, V lost 4 bases, and 7 bases had no gene match. This CDR3 contains 15 residues. Per germline, CDR1 SGHRS and CDR2 YFSETQ. The CDR3 nucleotides are TGCGCCAGCAGCACCGGACAGGGACTAAATGAAAAACTGTTTTTT. Protein: CASSTGQGLNEKLFF.

The V gene is TRBV10-3, the J gene TRBJ2-4, with D perhaps assigned TRBD1 or TRBD2 (5 bases each). Trimming removed 4 bases at V and 4 bases at J, with 11 bases between. This CDR3 is 14 amino acids long. In germline, CDR1 is ENHRY, CDR2 SYGVKD. The CDR3 nucleotides read TGTGCCATCAGTGGGGACCGCTTAAAAAACATTCAGTACTTC. This translates into CAISGDRLKNIQYF.

This chain uses TRBV5-1 with TRBJ2-2, with a weak D call TRBD2 (5 bases). The CDR3 sequence is 13 residues long. Per the germline V gene, CDR1 is SGHRS and CDR2 is YFSETQ. V was trimmed by 0 bases and J by 6 bases, leaving 6 bases between them. The CDR3 DNA is TGCGCCAGCAGCTTGGGGGAGCCCGGGGAGCTGTTTTTT. It yields the protein CASSLGEPGELFF.

This clone was detected a few times. This chain joins TRBV7-2 and TRBJ2-7, with D unclear. CDR3 size: 14 residues. The germline V gene encodes CDR1 SGHTA and CDR2 FQGNSA. With 5 bases removed from V and 6 bases from J, the gap between germline ends came to 17 bases. For the CDR3, the DNA is TGTGCCAGCAGCCAGTATGGGCCCCCCGGCGAGCAGTACTTC. Its protein product is CASSQYGPPGEQYF.